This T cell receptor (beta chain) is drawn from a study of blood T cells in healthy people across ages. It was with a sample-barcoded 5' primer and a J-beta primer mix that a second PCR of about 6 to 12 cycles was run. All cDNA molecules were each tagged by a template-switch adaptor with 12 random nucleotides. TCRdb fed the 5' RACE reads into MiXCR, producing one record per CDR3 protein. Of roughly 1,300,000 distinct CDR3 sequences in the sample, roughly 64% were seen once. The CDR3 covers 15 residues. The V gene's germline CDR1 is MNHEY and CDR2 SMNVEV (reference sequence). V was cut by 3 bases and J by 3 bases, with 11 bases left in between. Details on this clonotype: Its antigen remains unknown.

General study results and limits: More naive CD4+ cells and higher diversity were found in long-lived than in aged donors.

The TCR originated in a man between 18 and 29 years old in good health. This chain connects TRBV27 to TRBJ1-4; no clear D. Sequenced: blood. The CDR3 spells CASSFGRAANEKLFF. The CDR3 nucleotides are TGTGCCAGCAGTTTCGGGAGGGCGGCTAATGAAAAACTGTTTTTT.